One and the same sample provided the 10 T cell receptor beta chains below, sequenced in a study of long-term antiretroviral therapy in people with HIV (dated by TCRdb to 2022 to 2024). The immunoSEQ hsTCRB v3.0 assay was used at survey level resolution to sequence the TRB variable region. TCRdb mirrors the immuneACCESS table, restricted to in-frame sequences. Some clones are absent from its copies; in checked studies, under half trace to an unresolved V gene, and the reason for the others is unknown. For this sample the table gives 25,000 to 35,000 clones, of which over 90% were detected only once. About 6.4% of the sample is in the top ten clones. Here the sequenced sample was unsorted PBMCs, taken roughly 6.5 years after starting antiretroviral therapy. These receptors were collected from a woman between 35 and 50 years old with HIV.

The genes are TRBV7-2 and TRBJ1-6, with D possibly matching TRBD1 (5 bases). Germline V gene data show CDR1 as SGHTA and CDR2 as FQGNSA. The CDR3 length is 15 residues. The germline V and J ends were trimmed by 0 bases and 4 bases, with 7 bases remaining between them. CDR3 protein: CASSLADNYNSPLHF. CDR3 in DNA: TGTGCCAGCAGCTTAGCGGACAATTATAATTCACCCCTCCACTTT.

The gene calls are TRBV5-1 and TRBJ2-7; maybe TRBD1 (5 bases). Trimming took off 0 bases at V and 4 bases at J, with 14 bases between the two ends. From germline, CDR1 is SGHRS and CDR2 YFSETQ. The CDR3 is made up of 15 amino acids. The CDR3 region is CASSLEQGQGYEQYF. The CDR3 nucleotides read TGCGCCAGCAGCTTGGAGCAGGGTCAAGGGTACGAGCAGTACTTC. The full variable domain, rest sourced from reference TRBV5-1 and TRBJ2-7, is KAGVTQTPRYLIKTRGQQVTLSCSPISGHRSVSWYQQTPGQGLQFLFEYFSETQRNKGNFPGRFSGRQFSNSRSEMNVSTLELGDSALYLCASSLEQGQGYEQYFGPGTRLTVT.

The chain couples TRBV6-6 to TRBJ1-2; D gene ambiguous. Per germline, CDR1 MNHNY and CDR2 SVGAGI (reference sequence). The CDR3 is 12 residues long. Trimming pared 10 bases from V and 5 bases from J, leaving 14 bases between. In DNA, the CDR3 is TGTGCCACAGGCAGACCGGGGTATGGCTACACCTTC. Its protein is CATGRPGYGYTF.

This chain links TRBV6-1 with TRBJ1-5; 7 bases are a match to TRBD1. The CDR3 extends over 14 amino acids. J lost 4 bases, V lost 10 bases, and 10 bases had no gene match. CDR1 is MNHNS and CDR2 is SASEGT in the germline V gene. The CDR3 region has the DNA TGTGCCACTTGCCTGGACAGGAGAAATCAGCCCCAGCATTTT. It translates to CATCLDRRNQPQHF.

The chain joins TRBV4-3 to TRBJ1-1; D unclear. This CDR3 spans 15 amino acids. Germline CDR1 LGHNA, CDR2 YSLEER. Trimming shortened V by 1 base and J by 0 bases, and 9 bases separated the two germline ends. The CDR3 nucleotides are TGCGCCAGCAGCCAAGTTGCCACCATGAACACTGAAGCTTTCTTT. This sequence encodes CASSQVATMNTEAFF.

This clone was counted once. V gene TRBV5-1 combines with J gene TRBJ2-1; TRBD1 is a possible D gene (5 bases). V lost 0 bases, J lost 4 bases, and 8 bases lay in between. Germline lookup yields CDR1 SGHRS and CDR2 YFSETQ. The CDR3 consists of 14 residues. The CDR3 nucleotides are TGCGCCAGCAGCTTGGGGGGCCTATACAATGAGCAGTTCTTC. Its protein product is CASSLGGLYNEQFF.

V gene TRBV29-1 combines with J gene TRBJ1-1, with D possibly being TRBD1 (5 bases). V dropped 6 bases and J dropped 1 base, with 12 bases sitting between them. Germline values: CDR1 SQVTM, CDR2 ANQGSEA. This CDR3 spans 13 amino acids. The CDR3 region is CSVGTRRNTEAFF. Written as DNA, the CDR3 is TGCAGCGTGGGGACTCGGCGGAACACTGAAGCTTTCTTT.

This chain links TRBV27 with TRBJ1-1, with D uncertain. V was shortened by 3 bases and J by 6 bases, with 11 bases between the two germline ends. The CDR3 spans 13 residues. The germline V gene has CDR1 MNHEY and CDR2 SMNVEV (reference sequence). The chain's CDR3 is CASSFGSNAEAFF. CDR3 nucleotide sequence: TGTGCCAGCAGTTTTGGCAGTAACGCTGAAGCTTTCTTT.

The V gene is TRBV7-2, the J gene TRBJ2-5; D is ambiguous. V lost 2 bases, J lost 0 bases, and 4 bases lay in between. The CDR3 length is 13 residues. The germline V gene has CDR1 SGHTA and CDR2 FQGNSA. The chain's CDR3 is CASSLNHQETQYF. Here the CDR3 DNA reads TGTGCCAGCAGCTTAAACCACCAAGAGACCCAGTACTTC.

This chain joins TRBV7-2 and TRBJ2-7, with 15 bases aligning to TRBD2. V gave up 7 bases and J gave up 0 bases; unmatched junction bases: 7. Germline-derived CDR1 and CDR2 are SGHTA and FQGNSA. The CDR3 covers 17 residues. CDR3 nucleotides: TGTGCCAGCACCAGGACTAGCGGGGGGGCATTCTCCTACGAGCAGTACTTC. It translates to CASTRTSGGAFSYEQYF.